The table lists the clone carrying this TCR beta chain with many counts. The data stem from a study of blood T cell repertoires in COVID-19. The CDR3 has 13 residues. Germline loops: CDR1 SNHLY, CDR2 FYNNEI. Between the trimmed V and J ends, which lost 6 bases and 12 bases, there was a span of 18 bases. Per the study methods: Nucleated cell number was recorded as an estimate derived from reference gene primer amplification. TCRdb keeps only in-frame clones here, not all; method: immunoSEQ multiplex PCR. The V and J calls and clone size are taken from that table; D and trimming were inferred from the DNA. The sample lists roughly 230,000 clones, roughly 84% occurring once.

This receptor was identified in a man between 35 and 55 years old with acute or convalescent COVID-19. The J gene is TRBJ2-1, the V gene TRBV2; D remains unclear. The sample comprised peripheral blood. Here the CDR3 DNA reads TGTGCCAGCAGCCCTACCGGCCAGACGGGGCAGTTCTTC. Protein: CASSPTGQTGQFF.